This T cell receptor beta chain comes out of a study of blood T cell repertoires in COVID-19 (dated by TCRdb to 2018 to 2020). Some background on the complete study: Samples covering the acute and convalescent phases of COVID-19 were provided by collaborators in the United States, Italy and Spain. The material from the prospective study consisted of cDNA or gDNA derived from T cells, B-cell-depleted T cells, or PBMCs. Deeply sampled blood TCRbeta repertoires from subjects exposed to, actively infected with, or recovered from COVID-19 were included in the dataset. The repertoires were released in a freely available public database intended as a resource for research on the immune response to SARS-CoV-2. The samples were drawn from two sources: the first 160 participants of the ongoing ImmuneRACE study, and 1,000 to 1,500 subjects contributed by 6 global collaborators. Sample metadata almost always included a de-identified subject ID, COVID-19 status, age in years and sex. Where available, HLA class I and class II types were obtained from metadata supplied by the sample provider rather than from assay-based typing. What the work shows at the level of the full study, not this receptor alone: The amount of clinical and demographic metadata varied by source and participant and was provided uncurated.

A word on this clone: No antigen is known for it. One base away there is no much larger clone; base qualities are not given.

TCRbeta CDR3 regions were amplified from genomic DNA using the immunoSEQ Assay, a bias-controlled multiplex PCR. The original pipeline was this. Nucleated cell counts per sample were estimated from amplification of reference gene primers within the assay. To quantify the absolute abundance of each unique TCRbeta CDR3 rearrangement, sequence reads were collapsed and filtered. For each sample, productive Simpson clonality was calculated as the square root of Simpson's diversity index across productive rearrangements. In TCRdb, the immuneACCESS table is reduced to in-frame sequences with V and J assigned. These tables do not hold every clone; where another copy was compared, an unresolved V gene accounts for under half, and the others remain unexplained. V and J calls plus clone size are reproduced from that table; the DNA served to infer D and trimming. The sample data list roughly 200,000 clones, and almost 90% of these were observed just once. Approximately 1.5% of the sample comes from the top ten.

Collaborating institutions collected whole blood in K2EDTA tubes following their own protocols. Collaborator samples were shipped for TCRbeta analysis as frozen whole blood, isolated PBMCs, or DNA extracted from either sample type. Reading the germline V gene gives CDR1 KGHSH and CDR2 LQKENI. The CDR3, cysteine through phenylalanine, is 16 amino acids long. Only the CDR3 region is kept as DNA, spanning 48 bases read in frame from base 1. V loses 1 base, J loses 4 bases, and the germline ends lie 14 bases apart. The sequence links TRBV18 to TRBJ1-5; the D gene cannot be resolved reliably. The TCR comes from a man aged 18-30 years with active or convalescent COVID-19. Input material: peripheral blood. The DNA is TGTGCCAGCTCACCACGGGCCCAGCAAGGAAATCAGCCCCAGCATTTT. Its protein product is CASSPRAQQGNQPQHF.